This T cell receptor (beta chain) was sequenced for a study of cytomegalovirus exposure and HLA in healthy donors. Per germline, CDR1 MNHEY and CDR2 SVGAGI. V shed 9 bases and J shed 1 base, with 9 bases lying between them. This CDR3 region has 12 residues. Study results and caveats: Researchers counted about 150 TCR beta chains as cytomegalovirus-associated.

PCR primers comprised 60 Vbeta and 13 Jbeta primers. As originally analysed: Among the unique TCR beta chains that a later analysis counted, about 81 million in all, about 10 million were shared. Libraries were prepared by immunoSEQ multiplex PCR; TCRdb keeps only in-frame clonotypes and omits some of them. From that table come the V and J calls and clone size; the DNA was used to work out D and trimming. The sample yields about 50,000 clones, roughly 80% seen once. To note about this clone: Its antigen is undetermined.

This TCR derives from a man aged 25 to 45 in good health and CMV-seronegative. The rearrangement links TRBV6-5 to TRBJ1-1; unclear D gene. Sequenced material: PBMCs. The chain's CDR3 is CASTDWNTEAFF. For the CDR3, the DNA is TGTGCCAGTACGGACTGGAACACTGAAGCTTTCTTT.